Many counts were recorded for the clone carrying this TCR beta chain. In donors with ophthalmopathy, activity was moderate-to-severe, with CAS ≥3, NOSPECS ≥4 and duration under 3 months. Excluded were patients with other autoimmune diseases, uncontrolled infections, pregnancy or lactation. PBMCs were obtained from 9.5 to 10 ml of fresh peripheral blood. There are 15 residues in the CDR3. Between the trimmed V and J ends, which lost 6 bases and 1 base, there was a span of 13 bases. Germline CDR1 MNHEY, CDR2 SMNVEV (reference sequence). These data come from a study of Graves' ophthalmopathy and Graves' hyperthyroidism. Researchers took RNA transcripts and amplified TCR beta CDR3 regions from them. First-round RT-PCR employed HTBI primers, with a second-round multiplex PCR after it. TCRdb recomputed calls from the multiplex PCR reads with MiXCR, one row per CDR3 protein. The repertoire holds under 250,000 distinct CDR3 sequences, with around 30% as singletons.

The sequencing input was peripheral blood. V and J are TRBV27 and TRBJ1-5, with unresolved D. This receptor was obtained from a man aged 50 or older with Graves' ophthalmopathy. CDR3 amino acids: CASSPWGSSNQPQHF. The CDR3 DNA is TGTGCCAGCAGCCCATGGGGAAGCAGCAATCAGCCCCAGCATTTT.